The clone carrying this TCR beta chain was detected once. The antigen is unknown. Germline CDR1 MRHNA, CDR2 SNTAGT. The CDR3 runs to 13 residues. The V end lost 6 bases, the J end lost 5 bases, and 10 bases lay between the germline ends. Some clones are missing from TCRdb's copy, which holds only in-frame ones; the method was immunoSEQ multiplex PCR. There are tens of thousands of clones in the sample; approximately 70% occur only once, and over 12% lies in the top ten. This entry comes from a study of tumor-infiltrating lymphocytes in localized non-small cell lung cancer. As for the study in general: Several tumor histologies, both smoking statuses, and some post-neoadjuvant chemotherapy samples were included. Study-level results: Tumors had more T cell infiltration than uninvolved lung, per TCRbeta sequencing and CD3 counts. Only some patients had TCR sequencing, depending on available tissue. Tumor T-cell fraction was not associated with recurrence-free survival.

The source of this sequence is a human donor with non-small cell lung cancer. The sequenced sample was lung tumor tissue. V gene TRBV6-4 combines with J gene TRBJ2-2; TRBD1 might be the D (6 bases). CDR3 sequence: CASSQRGTGELFF. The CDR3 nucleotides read TGTGCCAGCAGCCAAAGGGGGACCGGGGAGCTGTTTTTT.